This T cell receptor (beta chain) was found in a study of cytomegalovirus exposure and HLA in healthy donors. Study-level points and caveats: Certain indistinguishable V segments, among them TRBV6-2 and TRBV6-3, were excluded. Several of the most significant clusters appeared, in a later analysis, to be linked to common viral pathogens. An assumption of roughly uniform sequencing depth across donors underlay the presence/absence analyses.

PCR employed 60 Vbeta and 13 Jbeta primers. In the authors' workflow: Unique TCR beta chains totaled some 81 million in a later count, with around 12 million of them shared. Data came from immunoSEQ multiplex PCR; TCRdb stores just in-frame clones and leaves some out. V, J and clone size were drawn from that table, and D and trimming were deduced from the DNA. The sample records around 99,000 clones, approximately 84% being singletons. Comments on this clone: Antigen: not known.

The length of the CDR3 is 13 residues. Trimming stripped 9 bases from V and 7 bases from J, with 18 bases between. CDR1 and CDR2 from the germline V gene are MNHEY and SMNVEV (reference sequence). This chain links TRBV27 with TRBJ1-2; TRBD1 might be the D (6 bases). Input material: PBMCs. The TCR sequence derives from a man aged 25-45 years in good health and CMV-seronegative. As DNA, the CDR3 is TGTGCCAGTCGACGGGGGGGCGCGGGTGGCTACACCTTC. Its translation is CASRRGGAGGYTF.